This T cell receptor beta chain was obtained from a study of blood T cell repertoires in COVID-19. Study background: The origin of the acute and convalescent COVID-19 samples was the United States, Italy and Spain. Nucleic acid was either cDNA or gDNA, and it came from T cells, B-cell-depleted T cells, or PBMCs.

After removal of 1 base from V and 5 bases from J, the junction contained 8 bases not matched to a gene. Germline assignment: CDR1 SNHLY and CDR2 FYNNEI. The CDR3 runs 17 residues. Per the original methods: Reference gene primer amplification in the assay estimated nucleated cell counts. Some clones are missing from TCRdb's copy, which holds only in-frame ones; the method was immunoSEQ multiplex PCR. The DNA was the basis for D and trimming; V, J and clone size are from that table. The table records approximately 240,000 clones, around nine tenths of them present only once. In Seattle, patients joined the study during active infection and were tracked longitudinally.

The clonotype originates from a man aged 25-45 years with COVID-19, enrolled during active disease. Sequenced: peripheral blood. The rearrangement joins TRBV2 to TRBJ2-5, with 12 positions matching TRBD2. In DNA, the CDR3 is TGTGCCAGCAGTGAAGGGACTAGCGGGGATCCAATGGAGACCCAGTACTTC. As protein: CASSEGTSGDPMETQYF.